The rows below give T cell receptor beta chains drawn from one sample of a study of T cell responses to AZD1222 COVID-19 vaccine. The data were produced by immunoSEQ multiplex PCR, yet TCRdb's version contains in-frame clones alone and is incomplete. The sample has 95,000 to 100,000 clones; roughly 87% are singletons. The sample here was peripheral blood, taken on day 0 of AZD1222 vaccination. These receptors all come from an adult in good health. Both conserved end residues are part of each CDR3.

j_gene,v_gene,CDR3aa
TRBJ1-5,TRBV5-6,CASSSGHLNQPQHF
TRBJ2-7,TRBV18,CASSSTIRGEHEQYF
TRBJ2-7,TRBV5-1,CASSLPSGSDEQYF
TRBJ1-5,TRBV19,CATIPTGGDSNQPQHF
TRBJ2-7,TRBV5-1,CASSTGLAGSYEQYF
TRBJ1-5,TRBV28,CASSTPRGGSQPQHF
TRBJ1-1,TRBV19,CASTQSRGSNTEAFF
TRBJ2-5,TRBV5-1,CASSLMTGGQETQYF
TRBJ2-3,TRBV28,CASRATGSDTQYF
TRBJ2-1,TRBV7-6,CASSLAQGAKNEQFF
TRBJ1-5,TRBV6-5,CASSYKDQPQHF
TRBJ2-1,TRBV4-1,CASSQETSGSYNEQFF
TRBJ2-1,TRBV5-1,CASSLAQGVYNEQFF
TRBJ2-2,TRBV5-1,CASSPGQGRITGGELFF
TRBJ2-1,TRBV11-2,CASSPRRSSEQFF
TRBJ2-1,TRBV7-7,CASSSVGQVNEQFF
TRBJ2-7,TRBV28,CASSSPSGGNLNEQYF
TRBJ2-3,TRBV13,CASSNTGDRGTDTQYF
TRBJ2-7,TRBV24-1,CATSGSGEYEQYF
TRBJ2-3,TRBV24-1,CATSDPDLTDTQYF
TRBJ2-7,TRBV19,CASSTTAGQIPYEQYF
TRBJ2-7,TRBV19,CASSPGRPYEQYF
TRBJ1-2,TRBV30,CAWSRQTLGYTF
TRBJ1-1,TRBV5-1,CASSFTGAGTEAFF
TRBJ1-1,TRBV25-1,CASSEFGGETEAFF
TRBJ2-1,TRBV9,CASSVGGLAINEQFF
TRBJ2-7,TRBV15,CATSQIAGRVYEQYF
TRBJ2-2,TRBV19,CASSISSGATGELFF
TRBJ2-7,TRBV5-1,CASSVQDLYEQYF
TRBJ2-1,TRBV27,CASSSGTSGYNEQFF
TRBJ1-3,TRBV11-2,CASSLPGIWSGNTIYF
TRBJ1-5,TRBV7-8,CASSPGTGHRQPQHF
TRBJ2-7,TRBV4-1,CASSQAGGMGHEQYF
TRBJ1-3,TRBV5-8,CASSLGQPPSGNTIYF
TRBJ2-1,TRBV11-2,CASSLNTPANEQFF
TRBJ1-2,TRBV6-5,CASADRDYGYTF
TRBJ1-5,TRBV28,CASSSLGLGRRNQPQHF
TRBJ1-1,TRBV19,CASNPGGQGDTEAFF
TRBJ2-3,TRBV12-3/TRBV12-4,CASISSPDTQYF
TRBJ1-2,TRBV28,CASSLEAGIYGYTF
TRBJ1-1,TRBV19,CASSALNTEAFF
TRBJ2-1,TRBV5-1,CASSSLGQHSYNEQFF
TRBJ2-7,TRBV13,CASSFYRAGEQYF
TRBJ1-5,TRBV6-1,CASSDNRGNQPQHF
TRBJ1-2,TRBV10-3,CAISEQRDRDGYGYTF
TRBJ2-5,TRBV11-2,CASSLGGGDETQYF
TRBJ2-1,TRBV7-9,CASSPGTSGTEQFF
TRBJ2-7,TRBV6-5,CASSSDLAVGPYEQYF
TRBJ2-2,TRBV30,CAWRERGTGELFF
TRBJ2-1,TRBV5-5,CASSLMNDEQFF
TRBJ2-7,TRBV3-1/TRBV3-2,CASSQAGSDYEQYF
TRBJ2-3,TRBV11-2,CASSLAYRTSGTDTQYF
TRBJ1-2,TRBV24-1,CATSDSGQGGYGYTF
TRBJ2-5,TRBV27,CASSRDPEGTQYF
TRBJ1-3,TRBV4-2,CASSQDRPRGNTIYF